A single sample is the source of the 3 T cell receptor beta chains below, sequenced in a study of cytomegalovirus exposure and HLA in healthy donors. It was with 60 Vbeta and 13 Jbeta primers that the PCR ran. Assay: immunoSEQ multiplex PCR; the TCRdb copy retains only in-frame clones and omits some. This sample has about 190,000 clones, with around 86% found just once. The specimen sequenced was PBMCs. The receptor source for this set is a woman between 18 and 29 years old in good health and CMV-seronegative.

This clone turned up a few times. V is TRBV7-6 and J is TRBJ2-1; 13 bases match TRBD2. This CDR3 has 19 amino acids. Germline assignment: CDR1 SGHVS and CDR2 FNYEAQ. Trimming cost V 5 bases and J 0 bases; bases outside gene matches: 10. CDR3 sequence reads: CASSPRLAGGPSSYNEQFF. CDR3 bases: TGTGCCAGCAGCCCACGACTAGCGGGGGGCCCGAGCTCCTACAATGAGCAGTTCTTC.

The rearrangement links TRBV7-2 to TRBJ2-5; 7 bases are a match to TRBD2. V lost 5 bases, J lost 5 bases, and 11 bases stayed unmatched. The CDR3 contains 15 residues. Germline CDR1 SGHTA, CDR2 FQGNSA. DNA of the CDR3: TGTGCCAGCAGCAAGGGGCGGGAGTCATGGGAGACCCAGTACTTC. Amino acids: CASSKGRESWETQYF.

The count of this clone is one. V and J are TRBV6-1 and TRBJ1-2; weak D call: TRBD1 (6 bases). The CDR3 totals 14 residues. CDR1 and CDR2 (germline): MNHNS, SASEGT. Trimming took 10 bases from V and 1 from J, leaving 16 bases between them. The CDR3 sequence: CATDSQGFNYGYTF. Here the CDR3 DNA reads TGTGCCACCGATTCCCAGGGGTTTAACTATGGCTACACCTTC.